The T cell receptor (beta chain) under discussion was sequenced for a study of blood T cell repertoires in COVID-19. The assay was immunoSEQ multiplex PCR, and TCRdb's table has in-frame clones only and misses some. The sample lists around 39,000 clones; 75% to 85% were seen once. Germline CDR1 LNHDA, CDR2 SQIVND (reference sequence). The CDR3 spans 14 residues. The V segment lost 10 bases and the J segment 2 bases; nucleotides outside the gene matches: 6. The receptor comes from an older woman with acute or convalescent COVID-19. Specimen: peripheral blood. V gene TRBV19 combines with J gene TRBJ2-3; 10 bases are shared with TRBD2. The CDR3 here is CATEAGGNTDTQYF. CDR3 DNA sequence: TGTGCCACCGAAGCGGGAGGGAACACAGATACGCAGTATTTT.